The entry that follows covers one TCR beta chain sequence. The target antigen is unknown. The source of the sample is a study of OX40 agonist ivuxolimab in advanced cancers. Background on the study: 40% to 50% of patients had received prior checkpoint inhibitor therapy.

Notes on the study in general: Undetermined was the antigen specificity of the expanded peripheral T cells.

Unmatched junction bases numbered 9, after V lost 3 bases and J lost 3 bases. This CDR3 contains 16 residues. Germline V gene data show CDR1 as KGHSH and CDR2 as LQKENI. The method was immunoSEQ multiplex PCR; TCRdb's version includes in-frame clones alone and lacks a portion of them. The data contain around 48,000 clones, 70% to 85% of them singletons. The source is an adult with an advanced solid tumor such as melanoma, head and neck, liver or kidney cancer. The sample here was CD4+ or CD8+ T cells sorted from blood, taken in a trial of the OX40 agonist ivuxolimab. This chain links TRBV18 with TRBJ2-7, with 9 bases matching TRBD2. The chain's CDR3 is CASSPVAGAPVYEQYF. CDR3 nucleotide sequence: TGTGCCAGCTCACCTGTAGCGGGAGCGCCCGTCTACGAGCAGTACTTC.